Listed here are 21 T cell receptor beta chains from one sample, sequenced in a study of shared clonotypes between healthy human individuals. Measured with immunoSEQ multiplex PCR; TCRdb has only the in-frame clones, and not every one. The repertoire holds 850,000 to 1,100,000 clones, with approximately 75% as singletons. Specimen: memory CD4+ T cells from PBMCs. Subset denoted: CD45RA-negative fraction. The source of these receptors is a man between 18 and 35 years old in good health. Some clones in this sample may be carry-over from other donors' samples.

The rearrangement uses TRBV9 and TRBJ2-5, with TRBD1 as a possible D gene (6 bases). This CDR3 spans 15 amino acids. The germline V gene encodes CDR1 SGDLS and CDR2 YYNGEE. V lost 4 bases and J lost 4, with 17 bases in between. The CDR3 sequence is CASSPRPGVVETQYF. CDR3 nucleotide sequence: TGTGCCAGCAGCCCCCGGCCAGGGGTGGTAGAGACCCAGTACTTC.

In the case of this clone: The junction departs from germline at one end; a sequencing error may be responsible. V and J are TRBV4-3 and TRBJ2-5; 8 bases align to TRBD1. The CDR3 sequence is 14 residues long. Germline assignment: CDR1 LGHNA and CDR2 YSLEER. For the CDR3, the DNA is TGCGCCAGCAGCCAAGGACAGGGGCAAGGGACCCAGTACTTC. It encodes CASSQGQGQGTQYF.

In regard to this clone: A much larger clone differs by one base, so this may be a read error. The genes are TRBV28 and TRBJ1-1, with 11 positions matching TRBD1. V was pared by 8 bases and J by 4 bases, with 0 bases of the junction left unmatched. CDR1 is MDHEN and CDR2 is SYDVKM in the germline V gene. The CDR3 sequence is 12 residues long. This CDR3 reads CASGTGGTEAFF. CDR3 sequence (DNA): TGTGCCAGCGGGACAGGGGGCACTGAAGCTTTCTTT.

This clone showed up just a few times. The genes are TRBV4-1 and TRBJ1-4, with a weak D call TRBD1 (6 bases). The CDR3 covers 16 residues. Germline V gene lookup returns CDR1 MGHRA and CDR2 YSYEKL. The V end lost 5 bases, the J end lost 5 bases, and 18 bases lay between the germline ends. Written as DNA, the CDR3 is TGCGCCAGCAGCTTTCGTGTGGGGGCTACCAATGAAAAACTGTTTTTT. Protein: CASSFRVGATNEKLFF.

The CDR3 spells CSSKGQMNTEAFF. In nucleotides, the CDR3 is TGCAGCTCCAAGGGACAGATGAACACTGAAGCTTTCTTT. The rearrangement links TRBV29-1 to TRBJ1-1; 7 bases are shared with TRBD1. Germline values: CDR1 SQVTM, CDR2 ANQGSEA. The CDR3 consists of 13 residues. J gave up 0 bases and V 8 bases, and 6 bases lay outside the gene matches. The full variable domain, rest sourced from reference TRBV29-1 and TRBJ1-1, is SAVISQKPSRDICQRGTSLTIQCQVDSQVTMMFWYRQQPGQSLTLIATANQGSEATYESGFVIDKFPISRPNLTFSTLTVSNMSPEDSSIYLCSSKGQMNTEAFFGQGTRLTVV.

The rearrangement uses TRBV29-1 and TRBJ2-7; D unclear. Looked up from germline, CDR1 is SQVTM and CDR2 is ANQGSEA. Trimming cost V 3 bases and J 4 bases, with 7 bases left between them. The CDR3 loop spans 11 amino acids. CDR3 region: CSVDLGYEQYF. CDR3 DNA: TGCAGCGTTGACTTGGGTTACGAGCAGTACTTC.

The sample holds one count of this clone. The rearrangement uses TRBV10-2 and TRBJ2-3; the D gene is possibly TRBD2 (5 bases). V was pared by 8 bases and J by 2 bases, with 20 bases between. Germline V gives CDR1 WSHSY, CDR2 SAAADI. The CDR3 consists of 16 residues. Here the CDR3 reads CASLAGSLGSTDTQYF. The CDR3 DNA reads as TGCGCCAGCCTGGCGGGCTCCCTGGGGTCCACAGATACGCAGTATTTT.

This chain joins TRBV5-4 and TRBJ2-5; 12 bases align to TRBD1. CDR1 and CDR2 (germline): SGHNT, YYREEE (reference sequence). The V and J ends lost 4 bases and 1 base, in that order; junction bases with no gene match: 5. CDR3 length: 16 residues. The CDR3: CASSRRDRGPQETQYF. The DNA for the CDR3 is TGTGCCAGCAGCCGCCGGGACAGGGGGCCCCAAGAGACCCAGTACTTC.

The chain's CDR3 is CASGLGVYGDTQYF. CDR3 DNA sequence: TGTGCTAGTGGTTTAGGGGTCTATGGAGATACGCAGTATTTT. V usage is TRBV12-5 and J usage is TRBJ2-3, with D possibly being TRBD1 (5 bases). V was cut by 3 bases and J by 5 bases, with 12 bases left in between. There are 14 residues in the CDR3. CDR1 and CDR2 (germline): LGHNT, FRNRAP.

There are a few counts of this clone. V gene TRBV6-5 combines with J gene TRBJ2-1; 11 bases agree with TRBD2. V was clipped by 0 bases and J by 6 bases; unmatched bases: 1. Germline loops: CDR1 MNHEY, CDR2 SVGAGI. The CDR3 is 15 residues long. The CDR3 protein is CASSYSSGRANEQFF. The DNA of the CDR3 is TGTGCCAGCAGTTACTCTAGCGGGAGGGCCAATGAGCAGTTCTTC.

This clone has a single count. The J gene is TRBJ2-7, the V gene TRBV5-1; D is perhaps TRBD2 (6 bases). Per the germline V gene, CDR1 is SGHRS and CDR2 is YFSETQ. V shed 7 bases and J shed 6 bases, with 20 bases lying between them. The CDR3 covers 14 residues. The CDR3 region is CASRSLGGAGEQYF. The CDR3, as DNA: TGCGCCAGCCGTTCCTTGGGGGGAGCGGGCGAGCAGTACTTC.

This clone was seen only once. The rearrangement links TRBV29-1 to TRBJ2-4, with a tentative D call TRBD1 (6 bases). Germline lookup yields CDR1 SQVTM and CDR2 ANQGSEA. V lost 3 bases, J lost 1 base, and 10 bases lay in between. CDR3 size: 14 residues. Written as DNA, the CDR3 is TGCAGCGTTGAGGTGCAGGGGGCCAAAAACATTCAGTACTTC. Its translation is CSVEVQGAKNIQYF.

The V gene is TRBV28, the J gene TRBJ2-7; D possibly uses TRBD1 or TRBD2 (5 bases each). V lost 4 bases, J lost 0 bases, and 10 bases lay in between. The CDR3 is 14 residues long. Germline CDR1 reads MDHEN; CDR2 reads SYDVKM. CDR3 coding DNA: TGTGCCAGCAGTTCGCCAGGGACCTCCTACGAGCAGTACTTC. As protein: CASSSPGTSYEQYF. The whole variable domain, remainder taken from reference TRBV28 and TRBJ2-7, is DVKVTQSSRYLVKRTGEKVFLECVQDMDHENMFWYRQDPGLGLRLIYFSYDVKMKEKGDIPEGYSVSREKKERFSLILESASTNQTSMYLCASSSPGTSYEQYFGPGTRLTVT.

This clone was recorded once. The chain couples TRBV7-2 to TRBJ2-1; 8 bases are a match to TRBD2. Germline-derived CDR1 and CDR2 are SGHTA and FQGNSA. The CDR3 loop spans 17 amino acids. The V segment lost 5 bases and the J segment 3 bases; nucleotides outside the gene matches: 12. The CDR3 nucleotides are TGTGCCAGCAGCCAAATAGCGGGGACCCCCTTCTACAATGAGCAGTTCTTC. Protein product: CASSQIAGTPFYNEQFF.

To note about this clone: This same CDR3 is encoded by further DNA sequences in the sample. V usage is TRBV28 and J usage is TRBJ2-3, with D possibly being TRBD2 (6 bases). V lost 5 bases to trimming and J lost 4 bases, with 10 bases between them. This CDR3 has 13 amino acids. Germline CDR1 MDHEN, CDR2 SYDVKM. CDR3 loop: CASSPPGADTQYF. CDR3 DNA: TGTGCCAGCAGTCCCCCGGGGGCAGATACGCAGTATTTT. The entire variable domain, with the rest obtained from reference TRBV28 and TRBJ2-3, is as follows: DVKVTQSSRYLVKRTGEKVFLECVQDMDHENMFWYRQDPGLGLRLIYFSYDVKMKEKGDIPEGYSVSREKKERFSLILESASTNQTSMYLCASSPPGADTQYFGPGTRLTVL.

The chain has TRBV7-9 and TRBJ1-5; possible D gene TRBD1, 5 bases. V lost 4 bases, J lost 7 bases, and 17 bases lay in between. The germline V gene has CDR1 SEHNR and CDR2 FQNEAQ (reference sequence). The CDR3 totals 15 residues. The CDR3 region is CASSSSGGDRQPQHF. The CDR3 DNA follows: TGTGCCAGCAGCTCCTCCGGGGGGGACCGCCAGCCCCAGCATTTT.

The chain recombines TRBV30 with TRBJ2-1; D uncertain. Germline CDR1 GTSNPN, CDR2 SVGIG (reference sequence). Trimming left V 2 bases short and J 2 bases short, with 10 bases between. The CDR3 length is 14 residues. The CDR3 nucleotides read TGTGCCTGGAGTTTGACTGGACCCTACAATGAGCAGTTCTTC. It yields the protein CAWSLTGPYNEQFF.

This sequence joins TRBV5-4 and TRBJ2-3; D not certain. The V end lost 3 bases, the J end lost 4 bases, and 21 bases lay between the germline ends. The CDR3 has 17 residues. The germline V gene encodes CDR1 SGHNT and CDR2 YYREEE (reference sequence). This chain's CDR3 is CASSSISTSDYADTQYF. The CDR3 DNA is TGTGCCAGCAGCTCGATATCGACCAGCGATTACGCAGATACGCAGTATTTT.

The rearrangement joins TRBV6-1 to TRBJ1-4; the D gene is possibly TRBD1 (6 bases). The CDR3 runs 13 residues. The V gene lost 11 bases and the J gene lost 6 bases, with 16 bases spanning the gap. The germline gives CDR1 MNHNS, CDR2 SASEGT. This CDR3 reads CAGQRDTYEKLFF. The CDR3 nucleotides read TGTGCCGGACAGAGGGACACTTATGAAAAACTGTTTTTT.

The chain's CDR3 is CASSARYSPASEQYF. The CDR3, as DNA: TGTGCCAGCAGCGCCAGATACTCACCGGCCAGCGAGCAGTACTTC. V usage is TRBV9 and J usage is TRBJ2-7, with D unclear. The CDR3 has 15 amino acids. V was shortened by 3 bases and J by 6 bases, with 19 bases between the two germline ends. The germline V gene has CDR1 SGDLS and CDR2 YYNGEE.

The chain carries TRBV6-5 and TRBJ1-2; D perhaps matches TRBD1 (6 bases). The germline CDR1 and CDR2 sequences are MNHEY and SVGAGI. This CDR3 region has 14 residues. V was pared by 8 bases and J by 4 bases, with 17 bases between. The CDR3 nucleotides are TGTGCCAGCGGGGGACCAGGGGCTTCCTATGGCTACACCTTC. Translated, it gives CASGGPGASYGYTF.